This TCR beta chain emerged from a study of OX40 agonist ivuxolimab in advanced cancers. Using immunoSEQ multiplex PCR, the repertoire was profiled, and TCRdb retains in-frame clones only, with some absent. The top ten hold roughly 2% of the sample, which has around 51,000 clones, 60% to 80% seen once. V gave up 4 bases and J gave up 4 bases, with 11 bases separating them. The CDR3 has 13 amino acids. Germline CDR1 SGHVS, CDR2 FQNEAQ. The sample here was CD4+ or CD8+ T cells sorted from blood, taken in a trial of the OX40 agonist ivuxolimab. The rearrangement links TRBV7-8 to TRBJ2-7; D is unresolved. This sequence originates from an adult with an advanced solid tumor such as melanoma, head and neck, liver or kidney cancer. The CDR3 coding sequence is TGTGCCAGCAGCTCCGTGTTGGGTTACGAGCAGTACTTC. Its translation is CASSSVLGYEQYF.